Here is one T cell receptor beta chain with its context. What it binds is not known. The assay was carried out at the deep level. The authors loaded approximately 220 ng DNA, about 30,000 T cell genomes, into sorted-subset replicate PCRs. TCRdb's copy holds only in-frame clones and misses some; the assay was immunoSEQ multiplex PCR. The data show roughly 1,100,000 clones, about 75% seen once. Those who donated, Caucasian adults without exception, all lived in Nashville, Tennessee. The sample comes from a study of shared clonotypes between healthy human individuals. V lost 3 bases and J lost 8; bases outside the gene matches: 21. The CDR3 totals 18 residues. Germline V CDR1 and CDR2: SGHDT, YYEEEE. Study results and caveats: Blood was the only sampled material, and tissue repertoires likely differ.

The sequenced sample was memory CD4+ T cells sorted from blood. Subset given: CD45RA-negative fraction. The chain joins TRBV5-6 to TRBJ2-7, with TRBD2 matching 9 bases. The source of this sequence is a man younger than 30 in good health. CDR3 sequence reads: CASSYRGGANPKLVQQYF. CDR3 sequence (DNA): TGTGCCAGCAGCTACCGCGGGGGGGCCAATCCCAAGCTTGTGCAGCAGTACTTC.